This T cell receptor beta chain was recovered during a study of T-cell reconstitution after alpha-beta-depleted transplantation in children. Whole-study results and caveats: T-cell counts and diversity at one year post-transplant came mainly from newly produced T cells. Surviving recipient cells, namely T cells and thymic progenitors, were the source of high day-60 TCRbeta diversity in some patients. Reported findings indicate that, about two months after transplant, alpha-beta T cells came from several hundred expanded clones, which were derived from non-depleted graft cells.

Unique molecular identifiers were incorporated during preparation of the TCRbeta library. TCRdb re-called the PCR reads with MiXCR, one entry per CDR3 protein. The sample gives around 230,000 distinct CDR3 sequences, roughly a sixth of which show up once; around two fifths is in the top ten. Germline CDR1 reads MGHRA; CDR2 reads YSYEKL. The CDR3 loop spans 16 amino acids. The trim removed 4 bases at V and 10 bases at J, leaving 14 bases unmatched. On this clonotype: Its target is not known.

The origin of this receptor is a male patient aged 2 to 9 who had a stem cell transplant for acute lymphoblastic leukemia, so the T cells may come from the graft donor. Sequences were derived from PBMCs, mostly from graft donor cells, sampled 360 days after TCRalphabeta/CD19-depleted stem cell transplant. This rearrangement joins TRBV4-1 to TRBJ2-1, with 9 nucleotides matching TRBD2. CDR3 bases: TGCGCCAGCAGCCCCCTCCTAGCGGGGCCCTCGAGGGAGCAGTTCTTC. Amino acid sequence: CASSPLLAGPSREQFF.